The TCR beta chain described here comes from a study of shared clonotypes between healthy human individuals. The wider study: Each donor's CD4 naive and CD4 memory cells filled three plates apiece, CD8 naive two, and CD8 memory one.

Study results and caveats: The sharing of 4% to 5.5% of naive CD4 clonotypes was seen across a handful of donors.

Of note for this clone: Its antigen is not known.

This table comes from immunoSEQ multiplex PCR, and its TCRdb copy is limited to in-frame clones, with some not included. This table has about 2.3 million clones, over 90% appearing once. The V gene's germline CDR1 is MDHEN and CDR2 SYDVKM. The CDR3 has 15 residues. The V end was cut by 6 bases, the J end by 1 base, with 15 bases between. Material for sequencing was naive CD4+ T cells from PBMCs. As for subset: CD45RA+ positively selected. This chain uses TRBV28 with TRBJ1-2; D ambiguous. This receptor was identified in a man aged 18 to 30 in good health. Some clones in this sample may be carry-over from other donors' samples. CDR3 residues: CASSPNGRLNYGYTF. The CDR3 DNA follows: TGTGCCAGCAGCCCTAACGGACGGCTTAACTATGGCTACACCTTC.